These 14 T cell receptor beta chains originate from one sample sequenced in a study of monozygotic twins with cystic fibrosis. The protocol was immunoSEQ multiplex PCR, while the TCRdb copy is restricted to in-frame clones and leaves out a portion. The table lists about 24,000 clones, about 87% of them singletons. Sequences were obtained from blood. These receptors came from a woman younger than 45 with cystic fibrosis.

The V and J genes are TRBV5-1 and TRBJ1-2; 7 bases fit TRBD1. J gave up 10 bases and V 4 bases, and 16 bases lay outside the gene matches. Germline lookup yields CDR1 SGHRS and CDR2 YFSETQ. This CDR3 region has 15 residues. The CDR3 nucleotides read TGCGCCAGCAGCCCGGAAACAGGGACAGCATGGGCCTACACCTTC. It yields the protein CASSPETGTAWAYTF. Full variable domain (outside the CDR3, taken from reference TRBV5-1 and TRBJ1-2): KAGVTQTPRYLIKTRGQQVTLSCSPISGHRSVSWYQQTPGQGLQFLFEYFSETQRNKGNFPGRFSGRQFSNSRSEMNVSTLELGDSALYLCASSPETGTAWAYTFGSGTRLTVV.

V and J are TRBV19 and TRBJ2-2, with 8 bases aligning to TRBD2. V gave up 7 bases and J gave up 1 base; unmatched junction bases: 5. The CDR3 extends over 15 amino acids. Germline V gene lookup returns CDR1 LNHDA and CDR2 SQIVND (reference sequence). CDR3 nucleotide sequence: TGTGCCAGTACCGCGGGGGGCCTGAACACCGGGGAGCTGTTTTTT. It specifies CASTAGGLNTGELFF.

This clone was counted once. This chain uses TRBV6-5 with TRBJ2-5; D may be TRBD2 (7 bases). Trimming removed 6 bases at V and 5 bases at J, with 13 bases between. This CDR3 region has 13 residues. CDR1 is MNHEY and CDR2 is SVGAGI in the germline V gene. The CDR3 loop is CASSRTRGETQYF. The CDR3 DNA reads TGTGCCAGCAGCAGGACTAGGGGGGAGACCCAGTACTTC.

This clone was detected only a few times. This chain links TRBV2 with TRBJ1-2; D may be TRBD1 (5 bases). Trimming removed 6 bases at V and 5 bases at J, with 19 bases between. Germline V gene data show CDR1 as SNHLY and CDR2 as FYNNEI. This CDR3 comprises 15 residues. The CDR3 DNA reads as TGTGCCAGCAGGACCGGGACCCTATTACTTTATGGCTACACCTTC. Its protein product is CASRTGTLLLYGYTF.

The chain employs TRBV18 and TRBJ1-2; D may be TRBD1 (5 bases). The CDR3 is 13 amino acids. Trimming stripped 3 bases from V and 4 bases from J, with 9 bases between. Germline-derived CDR1 and CDR2 are KGHSH and LQKENI. In nucleotides, the CDR3 is TGTGCCAGCTCACCCGACAGAGTCTATGGCTACACCTTC. It specifies CASSPDRVYGYTF.

CDR3 loop: CASSPRLAGIRDTQYF. The CDR3 DNA reads as TGTGCCAGCAGCCCCCGACTAGCGGGGATTAGAGATACGCAGTATTTT. The chain carries TRBV9 and TRBJ2-3; 11 bases fit TRBD2. The CDR3 contains 16 residues. V lost 4 bases and J lost 5; bases outside the gene matches: 9. Germline V gene sequence: CDR1 SGDLS, CDR2 YYNGEE.

This clone was found a few times. The chain carries TRBV5-1 and TRBJ1-4, with D perhaps matching TRBD1 (5 bases). The germline gives CDR1 SGHRS, CDR2 YFSETQ. The CDR3 runs 13 residues. Trimming removed 4 bases from V and 5 bases from J, with 9 bases in between. The CDR3 reads CASSRGFNEKLFF. The CDR3 coding sequence is TGCGCCAGCAGCCGGGGCTTCAATGAAAAACTGTTTTTT. Filled out from reference TRBV5-1 and TRBJ1-4, the complete variable domain reads KAGVTQTPRYLIKTRGQQVTLSCSPISGHRSVSWYQQTPGQGLQFLFEYFSETQRNKGNFPGRFSGRQFSNSRSEMNVSTLELGDSALYLCASSRGFNEKLFFGSGTQLSVL.

V and J are TRBV5-6 and TRBJ1-2; D is unresolved. The CDR3 runs to 15 residues. Trimming left V 3 bases short and J 3 bases short, with 15 bases between. Per the germline V gene, CDR1 is SGHDT and CDR2 is YYEEEE. The CDR3 loop reads CASSYPYGEDYGYTF. The CDR3 nucleotides are TGTGCCAGCAGCTACCCTTATGGGGAAGACTATGGCTACACCTTC.

The CDR3 region has the DNA TGTGCCAGCAGCCACCGGGACACCAATCCTAACTATGGCTACACCTTC. As protein: CASSHRDTNPNYGYTF. This chain joins TRBV7-9 and TRBJ1-2; TRBD1 might be the D (6 bases). Germline V CDR1 and CDR2: SEHNR, FQNEAQ (reference sequence). The CDR3 is made up of 16 amino acids. Between the trimmed V and J ends, which lost 5 bases and 0 bases, there was a span of 16 bases.

The J gene is TRBJ2-7, the V gene TRBV30, with 7 bases matching TRBD1. Germline V lookup: CDR1 GTSNPN, CDR2 SVGIG (reference sequence). Trimming cost V 1 base and J 6 bases; bases outside gene matches: 6. The CDR3 extends over 13 amino acids. CDR3 sequence reads: CAWSGTGGVEQYF. The CDR3 DNA follows: TGTGCCTGGAGTGGGACAGGTGGCGTCGAGCAGTACTTC.

This chain connects TRBV5-1 to TRBJ2-1; unclear D gene. The CDR3 extends over 15 amino acids. Germline assignment: CDR1 SGHRS and CDR2 YFSETQ. V was cut by 1 base and J by 5 bases, with 13 bases left in between. This CDR3 is CASSLWGRTDNEQFF. The DNA of the CDR3 is TGCGCCAGCAGCTTGTGGGGAAGGACCGACAATGAGCAGTTCTTC.

This clone has only one observation. The J gene is TRBJ1-1, the V gene TRBV6-5; no reliable D call. The CDR3 covers 14 residues. Trimming stripped 8 bases from V and 5 bases from J, with 18 bases between. Germline V lookup: CDR1 MNHEY, CDR2 SVGAGI. Here the CDR3 reads CASVPGVMSTEAFF. The CDR3 nucleotides read TGTGCCAGCGTACCGGGAGTTATGTCGACTGAAGCTTTCTTT.

The chain links TRBV6-5 to TRBJ1-3, with D tentatively TRBD1 (5 bases). The length of the CDR3 is 15 residues. V was cut by 6 bases and J by 0 bases, with 12 bases left in between. Per germline, CDR1 MNHEY and CDR2 SVGAGI. The CDR3 nucleotides read TGTGCCAGCAGACCGGGACTGAGCTCTGGAAACACCATATATTTT. This codes for CASRPGLSSGNTIYF.

The chain couples TRBV19 to TRBJ1-2, with D maybe TRBD1 (5 bases). V gave up 3 bases and J gave up 5 bases, with 16 bases separating them. The CDR3 totals 15 residues. Germline CDR1 is LNHDA and CDR2 is SQIVND (reference sequence). CDR3 protein: CASSIQKSGAYGYTF. For the CDR3, the DNA is TGTGCCAGTAGTATCCAGAAATCCGGGGCTTATGGCTACACCTTC.